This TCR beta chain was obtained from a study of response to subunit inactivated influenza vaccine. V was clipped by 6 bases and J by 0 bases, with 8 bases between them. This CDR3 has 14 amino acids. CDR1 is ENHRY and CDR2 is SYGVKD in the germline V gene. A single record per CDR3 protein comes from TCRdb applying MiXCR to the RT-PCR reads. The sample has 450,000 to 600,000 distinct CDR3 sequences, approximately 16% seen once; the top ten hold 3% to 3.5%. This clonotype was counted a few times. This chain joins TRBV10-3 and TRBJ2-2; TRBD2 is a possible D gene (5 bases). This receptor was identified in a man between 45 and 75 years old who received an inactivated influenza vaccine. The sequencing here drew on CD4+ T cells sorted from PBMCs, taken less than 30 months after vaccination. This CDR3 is CAIRTNANTGELFF. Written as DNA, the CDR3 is TGTGCCATCAGGACTAACGCGAACACCGGGGAGCTGTTTTTT.